The source of this TCR beta chain is a study of early T cells in non-severe SARS-CoV-2 infection. Study-level information: Investigators sequenced bulk RNA drawn from unsorted whole blood, and chains remained unpaired.

This clonotype showed up just a few times. The antigen remains undetermined. Study-level results: The matching step, a VDJdb search, favored anti-spike CD8 responses and missed private and CD4 specificities.

The TCR library protocol attached unique molecular identifiers to the individual cDNA molecules. TCRdb reanalysed the 5' RACE reads using MiXCR and keeps one entry per CDR3 protein. The data contain some 77,000 distinct CDR3 sequences, 13% of them singletons. Sequencing was done on a sample of whole blood. The receptor was derived from an adult who was a healthcare worker with PCR-confirmed SARS-CoV-2 infection or an uninfected control (not recorded which).

As DNA, the CDR3 is TGCAGCGTAAGACAGGGGGTCGACAGGAACACTGAAGCTTTCTTT. Protein sequence: CSVRQGVDRNTEAFF. The chain has TRBV29-1 and TRBJ1-1, with TRBD1 matching over 9 bases. With V trimmed by 6 bases and J by 1 base, 9 bases remained unmatched. The germline V gene has CDR1 SQVTM and CDR2 ANQGSEA. The CDR3 runs 15 residues.